This section outlines one TCR beta chain sequence together with its context. Produced via immunoSEQ multiplex PCR; TCRdb's table is partial and in-frame only. This table holds roughly 1.5 million clones, 95% to 99% found once. The data stem from a study of shared clonotypes between healthy human individuals. The CDR3 is 11 residues long. CDR1 and CDR2 from the germline V gene are MNHEY and SVGAGI. The V gene lost 8 bases and the J gene lost 3 bases, with 7 bases spanning the gap. The sequence derives from a man aged 25 to 40 in good health. Specimen: naive CD4+ T cells sorted from blood. Specified subset: CD45RA+ positively selected. The V call is TRBV6-5, the J call TRBJ2-5; the D is unclear. CDR3 loop: CASLLKETQYF. CDR3 bases: TGTGCCAGCCTCCTTAAAGAGACCCAGTACTTC.